This TCR beta chain originates from a study of identical twins. Study results and limitations: The authors noted that invariant MAIT and iNKT cells could partly confound zero-insertion analyses. Models predicted less out-of-frame TCR alpha sharing in monozygotic twins than was found.

Template switching (which added a universal primer site) was used, and cDNA carried unique molecular identifiers. MiXCR, run by TCRdb on the 5' RACE reads, gives a single entry per CDR3 protein. Of 200,000 to 250,000 distinct CDR3 sequences listed, 8% to 11% are singletons. This CDR3 spans 15 amino acids. The trim removed 0 bases at V and 4 bases at J, leaving 4 bases unmatched. The germline CDR1 and CDR2 sequences are DFQATT and SNEGSKA (reference sequence). This clonotype was detected only a few times. The target antigen is unknown. The sample taken for sequencing was memory T cells sorted from blood. This clonotype was sampled from a man in his fifties or sixties in good health. This sequence joins TRBV20-1 and TRBJ2-5, with 11 bases aligning to TRBD2. CDR3 sequence reads: CSARDFLAGGETQYF. In nucleotides, the CDR3 is TGCAGTGCTAGAGATTTCCTAGCGGGAGGAGAGACCCAGTACTTC.